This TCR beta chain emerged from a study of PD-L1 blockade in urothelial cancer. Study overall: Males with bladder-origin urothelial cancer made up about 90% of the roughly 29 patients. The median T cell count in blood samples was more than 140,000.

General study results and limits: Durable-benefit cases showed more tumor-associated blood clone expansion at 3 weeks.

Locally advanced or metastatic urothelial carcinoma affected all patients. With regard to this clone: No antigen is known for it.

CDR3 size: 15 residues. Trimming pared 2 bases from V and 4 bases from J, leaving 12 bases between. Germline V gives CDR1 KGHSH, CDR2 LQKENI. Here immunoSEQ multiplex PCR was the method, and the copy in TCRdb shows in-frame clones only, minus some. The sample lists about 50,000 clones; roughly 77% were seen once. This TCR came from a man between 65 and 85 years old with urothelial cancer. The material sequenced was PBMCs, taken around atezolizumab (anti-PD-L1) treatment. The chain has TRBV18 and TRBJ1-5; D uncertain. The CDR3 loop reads CASSPSVSGNQPQHF. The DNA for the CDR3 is TGTGCCAGCTCACCATCGGTTTCTGGTAATCAGCCCCAGCATTTT.